A few counts support the clone carrying this T cell receptor (beta chain). This sample was taken from a study of tumor-infiltrating lymphocytes in primary liver carcinoma. TCR beta cDNA was reverse-transcribed from about 500 ng of total RNA. The reaction used a constant-region primer and ProtoScript II reverse transcriptase. Libraries covering TCR beta were generated through three nested multiplex PCR rounds (using a slightly modified ARM-PCR). TCRdb reprocessed the multiplex PCR reads with MiXCR, giving one entry per CDR3 protein. In the table there are about 180,000 distinct CDR3 sequences, approximately 60% of which are singletons. Unsorted whole blood supplied the RNA, and germline DNA was extracted too. The TCR originated in a man in his forties with primary liver carcinoma and hepatitis B virus infection. Sequenced: peripheral blood.

The chain's CDR3 is CASSPSGDNYGYTF. Written as DNA, the CDR3 is TGTGCCAGCAGTCCCTCGGGGGATAACTATGGCTACACCTTC. The rearrangement joins TRBV6-1 to TRBJ1-2; weak D call: TRBD1 (5 bases). CDR3 length equals 14 residues. Germline CDR1 and CDR2: MNHNS and SASEGT. The ends were cut back, 5 bases at V and 1 base at J, with 11 bases in the middle.